Here is one T cell receptor (beta chain) with its context. The entry originates in a study of blood T cell repertoires in COVID-19. In the source study's methods: Estimation of nucleated cell counts was performed using reference gene primer amplification. Using immunoSEQ multiplex PCR, the repertoire was profiled, and TCRdb retains in-frame clones only, with some absent. V, J and clone size are taken as reported in that table, and D and trimming were inferred from the DNA itself. This repertoire shows roughly 240,000 clones, around 88% found once; its top ten account for 2% to 3%. The CDR3 covers 14 residues. V lost 9 bases, J lost 6 bases, and 10 bases stayed unmatched. Germline loops: CDR1 SGHRS, CDR2 YFSETQ. Participants were placed into cohorts based on the clinical history they reported.

This chain links TRBV5-1 with TRBJ1-4; 8 bases agree with TRBD1. Sequenced sample: PBMCs or T cells enriched from blood (not recorded which). This receptor was taken from a woman in her forties with acute COVID-19. CDR3 sequence: CATRTGTGYEKLFF. The CDR3 DNA reads TGCGCCACCCGGACCGGGACAGGTTATGAAAAACTGTTTTTT. The full variable domain, with the rest looked up from reference TRBV5-1 and TRBJ1-4, is KAGVTQTPRYLIKTRGQQVTLSCSPISGHRSVSWYQQTPGQGLQFLFEYFSETQRNKGNFPGRFSGRQFSNSRSEMNVSTLELGDSALYLCATRTGTGYEKLFFGSGTQLSVL.